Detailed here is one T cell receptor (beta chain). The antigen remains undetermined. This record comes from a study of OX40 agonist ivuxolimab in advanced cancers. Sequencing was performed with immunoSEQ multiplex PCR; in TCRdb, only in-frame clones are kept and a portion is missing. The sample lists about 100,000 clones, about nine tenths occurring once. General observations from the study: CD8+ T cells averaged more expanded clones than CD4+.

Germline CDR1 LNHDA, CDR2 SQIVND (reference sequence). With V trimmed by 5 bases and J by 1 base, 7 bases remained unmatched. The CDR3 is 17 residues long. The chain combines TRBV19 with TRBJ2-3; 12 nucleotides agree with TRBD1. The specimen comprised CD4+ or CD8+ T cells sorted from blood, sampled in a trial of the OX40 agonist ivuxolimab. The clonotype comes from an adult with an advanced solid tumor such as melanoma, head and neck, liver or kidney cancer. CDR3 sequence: CASSGGQGALGTDTQYF. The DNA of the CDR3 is TGTGCCAGTAGTGGGGGACAGGGGGCTCTGGGCACAGATACGCAGTATTTT.